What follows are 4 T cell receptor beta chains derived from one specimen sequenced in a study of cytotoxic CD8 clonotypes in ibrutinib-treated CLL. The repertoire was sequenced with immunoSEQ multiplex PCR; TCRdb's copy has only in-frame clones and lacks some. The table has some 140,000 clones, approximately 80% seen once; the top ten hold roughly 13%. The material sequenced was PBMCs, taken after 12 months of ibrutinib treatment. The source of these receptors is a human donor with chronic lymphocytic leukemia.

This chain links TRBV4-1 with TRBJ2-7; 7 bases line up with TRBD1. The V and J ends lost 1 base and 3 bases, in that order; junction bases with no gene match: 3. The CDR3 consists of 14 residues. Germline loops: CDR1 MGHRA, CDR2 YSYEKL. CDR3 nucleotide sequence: TGCGCCAGCAGCCAAGGACAGGGCATCTACGAGCAGTACTTC. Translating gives CASSQGQGIYEQYF.

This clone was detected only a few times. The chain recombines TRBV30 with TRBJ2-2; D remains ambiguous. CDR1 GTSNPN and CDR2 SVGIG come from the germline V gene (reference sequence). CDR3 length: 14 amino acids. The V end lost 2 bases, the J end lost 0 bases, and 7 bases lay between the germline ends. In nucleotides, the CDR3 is TGTGCCTGGAGTCAAACTGCGAACACCGGGGAGCTGTTTTTT. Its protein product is CAWSQTANTGELFF.

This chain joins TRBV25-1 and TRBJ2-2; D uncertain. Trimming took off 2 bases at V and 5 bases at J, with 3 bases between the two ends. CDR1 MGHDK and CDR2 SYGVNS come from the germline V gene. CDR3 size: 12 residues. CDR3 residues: CASSEVTGELFF. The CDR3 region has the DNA TGTGCCAGCAGTGAAGTTACCGGGGAGCTGTTTTTT.

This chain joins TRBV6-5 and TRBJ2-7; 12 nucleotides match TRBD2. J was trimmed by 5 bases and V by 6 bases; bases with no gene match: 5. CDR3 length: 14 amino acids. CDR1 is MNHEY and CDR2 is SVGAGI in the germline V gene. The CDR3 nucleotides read TGTGCCAGCAGCCGGACTAGCGGGATCCACGAGCAGTACTTC. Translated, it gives CASSRTSGIHEQYF.